Listed below are T cell receptor beta chains from one sample, sequenced in a study of identical twins. TCRdb reprocessed the 5' RACE reads with MiXCR, giving one entry per CDR3 protein. The sample records hundreds of thousands of distinct CDR3 sequences, 20% to 25% being singletons. These same records also appear under a second study, on yellow fever vaccine responses in identical twins.

The sequenced material came from CD4+ T cells sorted from blood. These receptors were taken from a woman between 18 and 29 years old in good health. CDR3s include the opening cysteine and the closing phenylalanine or tryptophan. Fields, in order: V gene, J gene, D gene, clone size, CDR3 DNA, CDR3 protein. The D gene is left open where the match is weak. Some rows mark clone size as missing; the rest say once, few, many or name a class of expanded clone.

>TRBV20-1|TRBJ1-4|TRBD1|few
TGCAGTGCCCCACACAGGGGGAGGAATGAAAAACTGTTTTTT
CSAPHRGRNEKLFF
>TRBV5-1|TRBJ2-3|-|few
TGCGCCAGCAGCCCCGGCAGGGACCCCAGAAGCACAGATACGCAGTATTTT
CASSPGRDPRSTDTQYF
>TRBV7-9|TRBJ1-1|TRBD1|-
TGTGCCAGCAGCTCCGGACAGGGCTGGAACGGTGGGACTGAAGCTTTCTTT
CASSSGQGWNGGTEAFF
>TRBV5-1|TRBJ2-5|-|few
TGCGCCAGCAGCTTGGGTCTAGCGCGACAAGAGACCCAGTACTTC
CASSLGLARQETQYF
>TRBV6-5|TRBJ2-3|-|-
TGTGCCAGCAGCACAGGGATCGATTTCTATTTT
CASSTGIDFYF
>TRBV15|TRBJ2-1|-|-
TGTGCCACCAGCACAGACCAACTTGTGTCCGGGAGCGGAAGAGGGGGCAATGAGCAGTTCTTC
CATSTDQLVSGSGRGGNEQFF
>TRBV20-1|TRBJ2-2|-|-
TGCAGTGCTAGAGGTTCAGCGGGGAACACCGGGGAGCTGTTTTTT
CSARGSAGNTGELFF
>TRBV27|TRBJ1-1|-|few
TGTGCCAGCAGTTTTTGGAGCCTGAACACTGAAGCTTTCTTT
CASSFWSLNTEAFF
>TRBV20-1|TRBJ2-2|-|few
TGCAGTGCTAGAGATGTCAGCGGGTCTAACACCGGGGAGCTGTTTTTT
CSARDVSGSNTGELFF
>TRBV5-1|TRBJ2-5|-|few
TGCGCCAGCAGCTCCCAGGGTGTCATCCAAGAGACCCAGTACTTC
CASSSQGVIQETQYF
>TRBV20-1|TRBJ2-7|TRBD1|-
TGCAGTGCAGGGACAGGGGATTACGAGCAGTACTTC
CSAGTGDYEQYF
>TRBV7-8|TRBJ2-2|-|few
TGTGCCAGCAGCTCCAAGCTAGCTTCCGGGGAGCTGTTTTTT
CASSSKLASGELFF
>TRBV5-1|TRBJ2-2|TRBD1|-
TGCGCCAGCTCGACAGGGGCAGGGACCGGGGAGCTGTTTTTT
CASSTGAGTGELFF
>TRBV24-1|TRBJ2-1|-|-
TGTGCCACCAGTGATCCCATGGGGAAGACCTACAATGAGCAGTTCTTC
CATSDPMGKTYNEQFF